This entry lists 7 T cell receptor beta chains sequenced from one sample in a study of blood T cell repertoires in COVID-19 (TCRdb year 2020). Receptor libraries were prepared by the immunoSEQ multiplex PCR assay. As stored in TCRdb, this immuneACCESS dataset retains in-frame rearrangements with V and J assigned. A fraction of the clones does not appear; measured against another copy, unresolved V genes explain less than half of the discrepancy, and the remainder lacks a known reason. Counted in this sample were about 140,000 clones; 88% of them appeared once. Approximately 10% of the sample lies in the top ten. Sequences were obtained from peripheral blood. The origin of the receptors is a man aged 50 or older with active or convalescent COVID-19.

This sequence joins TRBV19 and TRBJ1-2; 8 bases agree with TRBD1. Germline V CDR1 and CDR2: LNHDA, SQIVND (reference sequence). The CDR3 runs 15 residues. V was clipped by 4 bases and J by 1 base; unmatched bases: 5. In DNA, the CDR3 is TGTGCCAGTAGTACCGGACAGGGAGGTAACTATGGCTACACCTTC. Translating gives CASSTGQGGNYGYTF.

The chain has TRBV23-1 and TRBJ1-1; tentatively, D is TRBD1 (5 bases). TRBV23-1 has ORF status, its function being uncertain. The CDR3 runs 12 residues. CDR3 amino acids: CANRDSVCRAFF. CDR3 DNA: TGCGCAAACCGGGACTCCGTGTGTCGGGCTTTCTTT.

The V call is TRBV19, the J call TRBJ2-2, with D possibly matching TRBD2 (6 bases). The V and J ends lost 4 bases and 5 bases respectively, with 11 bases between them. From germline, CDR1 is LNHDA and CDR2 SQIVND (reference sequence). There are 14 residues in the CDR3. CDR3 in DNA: TGTGCCAGTAGTAGGGCCGGAGGGACCGGGGAGCTGTTTTTT. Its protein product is CASSRAGGTGELFF.

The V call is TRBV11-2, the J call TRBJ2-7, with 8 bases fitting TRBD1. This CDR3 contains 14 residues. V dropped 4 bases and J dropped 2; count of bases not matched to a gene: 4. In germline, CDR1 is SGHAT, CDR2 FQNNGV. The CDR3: CASSSYRGAYEQYF. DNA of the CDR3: TGTGCCAGCAGCTCCTACAGGGGGGCCTACGAGCAGTACTTC.

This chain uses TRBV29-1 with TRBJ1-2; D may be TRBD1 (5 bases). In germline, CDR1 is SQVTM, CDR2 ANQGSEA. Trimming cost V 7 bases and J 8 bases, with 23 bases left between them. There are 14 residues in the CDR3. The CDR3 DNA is TGCAGCGCCGAAGTCTGGGACTCCCTGGGAGGCTACACCTTC. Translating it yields CSAEVWDSLGGYTF.

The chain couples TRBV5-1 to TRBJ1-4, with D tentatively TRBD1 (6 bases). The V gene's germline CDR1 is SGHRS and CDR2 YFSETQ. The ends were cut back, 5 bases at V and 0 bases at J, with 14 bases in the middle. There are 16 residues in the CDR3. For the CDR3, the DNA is TGCGCCAGCAGAATCGGCAGGGGATCAACTAATGAAAAACTGTTTTTT. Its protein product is CASRIGRGSTNEKLFF. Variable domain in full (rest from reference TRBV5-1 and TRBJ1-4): KAGVTQTPRYLIKTRGQQVTLSCSPISGHRSVSWYQQTPGQGLQFLFEYFSETQRNKGNFPGRFSGRQFSNSRSEMNVSTLELGDSALYLCASRIGRGSTNEKLFFGSGTQLSVL.

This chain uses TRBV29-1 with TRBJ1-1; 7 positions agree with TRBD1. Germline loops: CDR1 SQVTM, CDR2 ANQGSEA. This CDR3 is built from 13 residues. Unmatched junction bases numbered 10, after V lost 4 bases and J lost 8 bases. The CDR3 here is CSVVWLDRTEAFF. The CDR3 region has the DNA TGCAGCGTTGTATGGCTGGACAGGACGGAAGCTTTCTTT.